These 29 T cell receptor beta chains were all obtained from the same sample, sequenced in a study of blood T cell repertoires in COVID-19. Sequenced by immunoSEQ multiplex PCR; TCRdb stores in-frame clones only, minus some. This table holds 200,000 or so clones, 80% to 90% found once. Sequences were obtained from peripheral blood. The receptor source for this set is a human donor with active or convalescent COVID-19. The donor label of this sample is uncertain.

This clone was seen only a few times. V gene TRBV7-3 combines with J gene TRBJ2-1; 7 bases match TRBD1. V gave up 5 bases and J gave up 6 bases; unmatched junction bases: 10. Germline V lookup: CDR1 SGHTA, CDR2 FQGTGA. This CDR3 is 15 amino acids long. DNA of the CDR3: TGTGCCAGCAGCCCAAGCAGGGACAGCAGCAATGAGCAGTTCTTC. Protein: CASSPSRDSSNEQFF.

V gene TRBV4-2 combines with J gene TRBJ1-1; no reliable D call. V shed 1 base and J shed 5 bases, with 11 bases lying between them. In germline, CDR1 is LGHNA, CDR2 YNFKEQ. This CDR3 is built from 14 residues. The CDR3 reads CASSQVEGGTEAFF. The CDR3 region has the DNA TGTGCCAGCAGCCAAGTTGAGGGAGGTACTGAAGCTTTCTTT.

The chain is built from TRBV5-8 and TRBJ2-1; 7 bases match TRBD2. CDR1 is SGHTS and CDR2 is YDEGEE in the germline V gene. CDR3 length: 15 residues. V lost 2 bases to trimming and J lost 4 bases; unmatched junction nucleotides: 6. The CDR3 DNA reads TGTGCCAGCAGCTTAGGGCTAGCGGTTTACAATGAGCAGTTCTTC. It codes for CASSLGLAVYNEQFF.

The rearrangement joins TRBV19 to TRBJ1-3, with D maybe TRBD1 (6 bases). The germline CDR1 and CDR2 sequences are LNHDA and SQIVND (reference sequence). This CDR3 is built from 15 residues. Trimming cost V 2 bases and J 4 bases, with 12 bases left between them. Here the CDR3 DNA reads TGTGCCAGTAGTATATCCGCAGGGGTCGGAAACACCATATATTTT. It specifies CASSISAGVGNTIYF.

The chain combines TRBV3-1 (or the pseudogene TRBV3-2) with TRBJ2-1, with D possibly matching TRBD1 (5 bases). Germline V lookup: CDR1 LGHDT, CDR2 YNNKEL (reference sequence). This CDR3 is 12 amino acids long. The ends were cut back, 1 base at V and 7 bases at J, with 5 bases in the middle. The CDR3 nucleotides read TGTGCCAGCAGCCAAGCAGGGAATGAGCAGTTCTTC. It is translated as CASSQAGNEQFF.

On this clone: Within the sample, other DNA sequences also encode this same CDR3. The chain is built from TRBV24-1 and TRBJ2-7; D might be TRBD2 (5 bases). Germline CDR1 KGHDR, CDR2 SFDVKD. V lost 7 bases, J lost 2 bases, and 8 bases lay in between. The length of the CDR3 is 12 residues. CDR3 sequence reads: CATSGDTYEQYF. DNA for the CDR3: TGTGCCACCAGCGGGGATACCTACGAGCAGTACTTC.

The genes are TRBV25-1 and TRBJ1-2, with 7 bases identical to TRBD1. The CDR3 loop spans 17 amino acids. Germline CDR1 is MGHDK and CDR2 is SYGVNS. The J segment lost 0 bases and the V segment lost 5 bases, leaving 12 bases of the junction unmatched. CDR3 in DNA: TGTGCCAGCAGTTGGGGGTACAGGGGAGAGGCTAACTATGGCTACACCTTC. Its protein product is CASSWGYRGEANYGYTF.

The sample holds one count of this clone. V is TRBV9 and J is TRBJ1-2; 7 bases map to TRBD1. This CDR3 region has 20 residues. The J segment lost 2 bases and the V segment lost 3 bases, leaving 22 bases of the junction unmatched. Germline V CDR1 and CDR2: SGDLS, YYNGEE. CDR3 sequence (DNA): TGTGCCAGCAGCGGAAAGGTGACAGGGCTCATCGGGAGTTTAAACTATGGCTACACCTTC. Translating it yields CASSGKVTGLIGSLNYGYTF.

The chain couples TRBV7-3 to TRBJ2-3; D is unclear. V dropped 5 bases and J dropped 3 bases, with 18 bases sitting between them. Per germline, CDR1 SGHTA and CDR2 FQGTGA. There are 16 residues in the CDR3. The CDR3 loop is CASSPHGGSNTDTQYF. The CDR3 DNA sequence: TGTGCCAGCAGCCCCCATGGCGGTTCCAATACAGATACGCAGTATTTT. Complete variable domain (other parts from reference TRBV7-3 and TRBJ2-3): GAGVSQTPSNKVTEKGKYVELRCDPISGHTALYWYRQSLGQGPEFLIYFQGTGAADDSGLPNDRFFAVRPEGSVSTLKIQRTERGDSAVYLCASSPHGGSNTDTQYFGPGTRLTVL.

This clone was counted only a few times. This chain uses TRBV28 with TRBJ2-6; D gene ambiguous. V dropped 6 bases and J dropped 0 bases, with 12 bases sitting between them. Germline CDR1 is MDHEN and CDR2 is SYDVKM. This CDR3 comprises 16 residues. The DNA for the CDR3 is TGTGCCAGCAGCACCGGGTCCCTCTCTGGGGCCAACGTCCTGACTTTC. Its protein product is CASSTGSLSGANVLTF.

This clone was detected once. This chain joins TRBV6-5 and TRBJ2-1; D is possibly TRBD2 (5 bases). The germline CDR1 and CDR2 sequences are MNHEY and SVGAGI. The CDR3 covers 14 residues. Trimming cost V 0 bases and J 8 bases, with 11 bases left between them. The CDR3 bases are TGTGCCAGCAGTTACTCGACTAAGGAAGATGAGCAGTTCTTC. It encodes CASSYSTKEDEQFF.

The V call is TRBV11-3, the J call TRBJ2-1, with D possibly TRBD2 on 6 matching bases. Trimming shortened V by 5 bases and J by 7 bases, and 12 bases separated the two germline ends. The CDR3 covers 13 residues. Germline CDR1 and CDR2: SGHNT and YENEEA. The CDR3 region has the DNA TGTGCCAGCAGCCCGGGGGACGGGAATGAGCAGTTCTTC. Translating it yields CASSPGDGNEQFF.

This sequence joins TRBV5-1 and TRBJ2-7, with no clear D. This CDR3 spans 13 amino acids. The V end lost 4 bases, the J end lost 3 bases, and 11 bases lay between the germline ends. Germline lookup yields CDR1 SGHRS and CDR2 YFSETQ. DNA of the CDR3: TGCGCCAGCAGCGGAACAGCTTACTACGAGCAGTACTTC. Protein: CASSGTAYYEQYF.

The chain has TRBV2 and TRBJ2-2; 15 nucleotides match TRBD2. CDR1 and CDR2 (germline): SNHLY, FYNNEI. The V and J ends lost 7 bases and 3 bases, in that order; junction bases with no gene match: 3. The CDR3 runs 16 residues. Here the CDR3 DNA reads TGTGCCAGCATAGGACTAGCGGGAGGGTACACCGGGGAGCTGTTTTTT. Translating it yields CASIGLAGGYTGELFF. Drawing the rest from reference TRBV2 and TRBJ2-2, the complete variable domain is EPEVTQTPSHQVTQMGQEVILRCVPISNHLYFYWYRQILGQKVEFLVSFYNNEISEKSEIFDDQFSVERPDGSNFTLKIRSTKLEDSAMYFCASIGLAGGYTGELFFGEGSRLTVL.

This sequence joins TRBV21-1 and TRBJ1-2; the D segment call TRBD1 is taken from the table without a DNA check. TRBV21-1 is recorded as a pseudogene. The CDR3 covers 15 residues. The CDR3 DNA reads TGTGCCAGCAGCATACAGGGACAGGGAGACTATGGCTACACCTTC. Translating it yields CASSIQGQGDYGYTF.

The CDR3 sequence is CASSFLIAGRTDTQYF. The CDR3 nucleotides are TGTGCCAGCAGCTTCCTCATAGCGGGGCGCACAGATACGCAGTATTTT. The J gene is TRBJ2-3, the V gene TRBV7-9, with 8 bases matching TRBD2. Germline trimming cut 3 bases from V and 1 base from J; bases unmatched to any gene: 6. Germline lookup yields CDR1 SEHNR and CDR2 FQNEAQ (reference sequence). The CDR3 contains 16 residues.

The chain employs TRBV3-1 (or the pseudogene TRBV3-2) and TRBJ1-1; tentative D call: TRBD1 (6 bases). CDR1 LGHDT and CDR2 YNNKEL come from the germline V gene (reference sequence). Trimming took 3 bases from V and 0 from J, leaving 11 bases between them. The CDR3 totals 15 residues. The CDR3 DNA is TGTGCCAGCAGCCAGGACAGATTAATGAACACTGAAGCTTTCTTT. It codes for CASSQDRLMNTEAFF.

This clone was observed a single time. The gene calls are TRBV7-9 and TRBJ2-7, with 12 bases identical to TRBD1. Germline V gene sequence: CDR1 SEHNR, CDR2 FQNEAQ (reference sequence). The CDR3 totals 16 residues. The ends lost 1 base at V and 6 bases at J; junction bases unmatched: 7. CDR3 amino acids: CASSLDPGQGASEQYF. For the CDR3, the DNA is TGTGCCAGCAGCTTAGACCCGGGACAGGGGGCGTCCGAGCAGTACTTC.

The chain combines TRBV5-1 with TRBJ1-6; TRBD1 matches at 12 bases. Germline V lookup: CDR1 SGHRS, CDR2 YFSETQ. Germline trimming cut 0 bases from V and 10 bases from J; bases unmatched to any gene: 14. The CDR3 consists of 19 residues. CDR3: CASSLEPGTGGVLGSPLHF. The CDR3 coding sequence is TGCGCCAGCAGCTTGGAGCCCGGGACAGGGGGCGTATTGGGATCACCCCTCCACTTT. Drawing the rest from reference TRBV5-1 and TRBJ1-6, the complete variable domain is KAGVTQTPRYLIKTRGQQVTLSCSPISGHRSVSWYQQTPGQGLQFLFEYFSETQRNKGNFPGRFSGRQFSNSRSEMNVSTLELGDSALYLCASSLEPGTGGVLGSPLHFGNGTRLTVT.

The gene calls are TRBV3-1 (or the pseudogene TRBV3-2) and TRBJ2-5; no definite D call. CDR3 length: 20 residues. The V end lost 0 bases, the J end lost 5 bases, and 28 bases lay between the germline ends. Germline V gives CDR1 LGHDT, CDR2 YNNKEL (reference sequence). CDR3 in amino acids: CASSQDEAGRSASWWETQYF. CDR3 DNA: TGTGCCAGCAGCCAAGACGAGGCCGGTAGGTCGGCGAGTTGGTGGGAGACCCAGTACTTC.

The chain carries TRBV7-9 and TRBJ2-3; 7 nucleotides line up with TRBD2. The CDR3 has 14 residues. In germline, CDR1 is SEHNR, CDR2 FQNEAQ (reference sequence). V lost 6 bases and J lost 0; bases outside the gene matches: 3. The CDR3 DNA sequence: TGTGCCAGCAGGACTAGCTTTAGCACAGATACGCAGTATTTT. Translating it yields CASRTSFSTDTQYF.

The CDR3 sequence: CAWSTGGGYEKLFF. The CDR3 DNA sequence: TGTGCCTGGTCCACAGGGGGAGGGTATGAAAAACTGTTTTTT. The V and J genes are TRBV30 and TRBJ1-4; the match to TRBD1 covers 8 bases. The germline V gene has CDR1 GTSNPN and CDR2 SVGIG (reference sequence). CDR3 length equals 14 residues. V lost 5 bases, J lost 6 bases, and 8 bases stayed unmatched.

This clone has more than one count but fewer than ten. The V and J genes are TRBV24-1 and TRBJ1-5, with D tentatively TRBD1 (5 bases). Germline V gene lookup returns CDR1 KGHDR and CDR2 SFDVKD. The CDR3 length is 16 residues. V was shortened by 6 bases and J by 3 bases, with 17 bases between the two germline ends. CDR3 sequence: CATSFPHRGLNQPQHF. For the CDR3, the DNA is TGTGCCACCAGTTTCCCACATAGGGGTCTCAATCAGCCCCAGCATTTT.

This clone was observed a few times. This chain connects TRBV20-1 to TRBJ2-1; D is unclear. The CDR3 totals 11 residues. Germline assignment: CDR1 DFQATT and CDR2 SNEGSKA (reference sequence). V was cut by 3 bases and J by 8 bases, with 8 bases left in between. In DNA, the CDR3 is TGCAGTGCTAGCTCCGGTCATGAGCAGTTCTTC. Amino acid sequence: CSASSGHEQFF.

The rearrangement joins TRBV7-9 to TRBJ2-3; no firm D call. The ends were cut back, 2 bases at V and 2 bases at J, with 8 bases in the middle. The germline V gene has CDR1 SEHNR and CDR2 FQNEAQ (reference sequence). The CDR3 is made up of 14 amino acids. The CDR3 bases are TGTGCCAGCAGCTTAAGCAAGTACACAGATACGCAGTATTTT. Translated, it gives CASSLSKYTDTQYF. Looking up the rest from reference TRBV7-9 and TRBJ2-3 gives the full variable domain: DTGVSQNPRHKITKRGQNVTFRCDPISEHNRLYWYRQTLGQGPEFLTYFQNEAQLEKSRLLSDRFSAERPKGSFSTLEIQRTEQGDSAMYLCASSLSKYTDTQYFGPGTRLTVL.

CDR3 bases: TGTGCCAGCAGCCGCGGGGGAAGCTCCTACAATGAGCAGTTCTTC. It translates to CASSRGGSSYNEQFF. The genes are TRBV7-9 and TRBJ2-1, with TRBD2 matching 7 bases. With V trimmed by 5 bases and J by 0 bases, 4 bases remained unmatched. This CDR3 contains 15 residues. Germline CDR1 reads SEHNR; CDR2 reads FQNEAQ (reference sequence). Complete variable domain (other parts from reference TRBV7-9 and TRBJ2-1): DTGVSQNPRHKITKRGQNVTFRCDPISEHNRLYWYRQTLGQGPEFLTYFQNEAQLEKSRLLSDRFSAERPKGSFSTLEIQRTEQGDSAMYLCASSRGGSSYNEQFFGPGTRLTVL.

V is TRBV6-1 and J is TRBJ2-7; TRBD1 is a possible D gene (7 bases). This CDR3 has 14 amino acids. The ends were cut back, 1 base at V and 5 bases at J, with 12 bases in the middle. CDR1 and CDR2 from the germline V gene are MNHNS and SASEGT. CDR3 bases: TGTGCCAGCAGTGAAGGCGGAGGGGGCGACGAGCAGTACTTC. Protein: CASSEGGGGDEQYF.

V and J are TRBV24-1 and TRBJ1-2; no clear D. Germline V gene sequence: CDR1 KGHDR, CDR2 SFDVKD. V lost 3 bases, J lost 2 bases, and 9 bases lay in between. The CDR3 has 14 residues. CDR3 protein: CATSDPPRNYGYTF. CDR3 nucleotides: TGTGCCACCAGTGATCCCCCCAGGAACTATGGCTACACCTTC.

This chain connects TRBV20-1 to TRBJ2-7, with a possible D match to TRBD2 (6 bases). Per the germline V gene, CDR1 is DFQATT and CDR2 is SNEGSKA (reference sequence). The CDR3 runs 11 residues. The V end lost 5 bases, the J end lost 3 bases, and 8 bases lay between the germline ends. The DNA of the CDR3 is TGCAGTGCTTTGGGGGGCTACGAGCAGTACTTC. It translates to CSALGGYEQYF.